A selection of T cell receptor beta chains follows, all from one sample in a study of beta chain features in type 1 diabetes. This table comes from immunoSEQ multiplex PCR, and its TCRdb copy is limited to in-frame clones, with some not included. This sample has 900,000 or so clones; under 20% occur once, and the top ten carry roughly 0.025%. The source material was naive CD4+ T cells from blood. The receptor set was obtained from a woman younger than 30 in good health. The CDR3 runs from the conserved cysteine through the conserved F or W. The D gene is left open where the match is weak. The size of a clone is reported for some rows only, either as once, few or many, or as a class for expanded clones.

V	length	D	size	J	CDR3	DNA
TRBV28	16	TRBD2	.	TRBJ2-1	CASSPGTSGSLDEQFF	TGTGCCAGCAGTCCCGGGACTAGCGGGAGTCTCGATGAGCAGTTCTTC
TRBV2	13	.	few	TRBJ1-1	CASSPSGQGEAFF	TGTGCCAGCAGCCCCAGCGGGCAGGGTGAAGCTTTCTTT
TRBV5-6	16	.	.	TRBJ2-3	CASSLSRGGSTDTQYF	TGTGCCAGCAGCTTATCGAGGGGCGGGTCCACAGATACGCAGTATTTT
TRBV6-5	14	.	.	TRBJ2-7	CASSSTPAEGAWYF	TGTGCCAGCAGTTCGACGCCCGCCGAGGGAGCCTGGTACTTC
TRBV5-1	15	TRBD2	few	TRBJ2-1	CASSLVLAGVDEQFF	TGCGCCAGCAGCTTGGTCCTAGCGGGAGTTGACGAGCAGTTCTTC
TRBV15	13	.	few	TRBJ2-3	CATSRPRLDTQYF	TGTGCCACCAGCAGACCTCGGTTGGATACGCAGTATTTT
TRBV7-2	14	.	few	TRBJ2-2	CASSFDGFAGELFF	TGTGCCAGCAGCTTCGATGGATTCGCCGGGGAGCTGTTTTTT
TRBV6-1	12	.	.	TRBJ2-7	CASSSSSYEQYF	TGTGCCAGCAGCAGCAGCTCCTACGAGCAGTACTTC
TRBV9	17	TRBD2	.	TRBJ2-5	CASSEAPGTSGWETQYF	TGTGCCAGCAGCGAGGCCCCCGGGACTAGCGGGTGGGAGACCCAGTACTTC
TRBV2	14	.	few	TRBJ2-7	CASSAQLASYEQYF	TGTGCCAGCAGTGCCCAATTGGCCAGCTACGAGCAGTACTTC
TRBV7-2	16	.	few	TRBJ2-1	CASSLIGTGTYNEQFF	TGTGCCAGCAGCTTAATCGGTACTGGGACGTACAATGAGCAGTTCTTC
TRBV28	12	.	.	TRBJ2-7	CASGTGVYEQYF	TGTGCCAGCGGTACGGGGGTGTACGAGCAGTACTTC
TRBV10-3	13	TRBD1	.	TRBJ2-3	CAITIDRGDTQYF	TGTGCCATCACCATAGACAGGGGAGATACGCAGTATTTT
TRBV21-1	16	.	.	TRBJ2-7	CARGGRQGLPLDEQYF	TGTGCCAGAGGAGGCCGACAGGGTCTCCCTCTGGACGAGCAGTACTTC
TRBV15	16	.	.	TRBJ2-3	CATSRDPGRVGGTQYF	TGTGCCACCAGCAGAGACCCGGGCCGGGTGGGGGGTACGCAGTATTTT
TRBV9	14	.	few	TRBJ2-2	CASSPHGVPGELFF	TGTGCCAGCAGCCCGCATGGGGTACCCGGGGAGCTGTTTTTT
TRBV5-1	14	.	few	TRBJ2-3	CASSLARETDTQYF	TGCGCCAGCAGCTTGGCTCGGGAGACAGATACGCAGTATTTT
TRBV4-3	15	.	.	TRBJ2-7	CARKIDSHHPYEQYF	TGCGCCAGAAAAATAGACAGCCACCACCCTTACGAGCAGTACTTC
TRBV27	14	TRBD2	.	TRBJ2-7	CASSWMGGTGEQYF	TGTGCCAGCAGCTGGATGGGGGGGACTGGGGAGCAGTACTTC
TRBV28	12	.	few	TRBJ1-4	CASSFMQEKLFF	TGTGCCAGCAGTTTCATGCAAGAAAAACTGTTTTTT